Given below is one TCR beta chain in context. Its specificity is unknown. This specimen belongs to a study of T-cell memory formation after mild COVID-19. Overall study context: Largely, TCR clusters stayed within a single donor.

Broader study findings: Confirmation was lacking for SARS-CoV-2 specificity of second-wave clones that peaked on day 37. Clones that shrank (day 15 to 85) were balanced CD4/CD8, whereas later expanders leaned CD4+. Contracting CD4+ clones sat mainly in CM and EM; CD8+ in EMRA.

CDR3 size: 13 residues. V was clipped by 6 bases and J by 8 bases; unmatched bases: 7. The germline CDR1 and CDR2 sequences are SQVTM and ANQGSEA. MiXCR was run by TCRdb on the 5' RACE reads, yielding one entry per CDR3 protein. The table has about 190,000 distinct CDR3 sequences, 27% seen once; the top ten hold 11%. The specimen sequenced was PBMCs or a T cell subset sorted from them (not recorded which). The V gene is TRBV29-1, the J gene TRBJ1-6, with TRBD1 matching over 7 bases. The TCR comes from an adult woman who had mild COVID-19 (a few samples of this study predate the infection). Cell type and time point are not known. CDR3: CSVGTEPYSPLHF. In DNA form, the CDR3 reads TGCAGCGTGGGGACAGAGCCCTATTCACCCCTCCACTTT.